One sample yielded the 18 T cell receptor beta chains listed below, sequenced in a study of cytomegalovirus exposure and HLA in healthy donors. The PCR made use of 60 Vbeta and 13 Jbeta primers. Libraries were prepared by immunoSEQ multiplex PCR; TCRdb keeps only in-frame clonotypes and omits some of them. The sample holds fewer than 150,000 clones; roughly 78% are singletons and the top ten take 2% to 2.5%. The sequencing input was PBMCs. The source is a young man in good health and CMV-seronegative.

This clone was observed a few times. The CDR3 reads CASSPSTRDGTEAFF. CDR3 nucleotide sequence: TGTGCCAGCAGTCCATCGACTCGAGATGGCACTGAAGCTTTCTTT. The V and J genes are TRBV28 and TRBJ1-1, with D unresolved. The CDR3 sequence is 15 residues long. Germline V lookup: CDR1 MDHEN, CDR2 SYDVKM. Trimming removed 5 bases from V and 4 bases from J, with 17 bases in between.

CDR3 DNA sequence: TGCGCCAGCAGCTTGGCCTCGCTAGCGGTCGATGAGCAGTTCTTC. Its protein product is CASSLASLAVDEQFF. This sequence joins TRBV5-1 and TRBJ2-1; 7 nucleotides match TRBD2. The germline gives CDR1 SGHRS, CDR2 YFSETQ. V lost 0 bases to trimming and J lost 8 bases; unmatched junction nucleotides: 8. This CDR3 comprises 15 residues. Variable domain in full (rest from reference TRBV5-1 and TRBJ2-1): KAGVTQTPRYLIKTRGQQVTLSCSPISGHRSVSWYQQTPGQGLQFLFEYFSETQRNKGNFPGRFSGRQFSNSRSEMNVSTLELGDSALYLCASSLASLAVDEQFFGPGTRLTVL.

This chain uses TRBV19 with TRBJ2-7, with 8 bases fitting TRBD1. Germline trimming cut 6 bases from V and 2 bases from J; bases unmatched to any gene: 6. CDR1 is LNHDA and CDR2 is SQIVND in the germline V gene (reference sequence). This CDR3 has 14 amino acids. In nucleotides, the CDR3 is TGTGCCAGTAGATGGACAGGGACCGCCTACGAGCAGTACTTC. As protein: CASRWTGTAYEQYF.

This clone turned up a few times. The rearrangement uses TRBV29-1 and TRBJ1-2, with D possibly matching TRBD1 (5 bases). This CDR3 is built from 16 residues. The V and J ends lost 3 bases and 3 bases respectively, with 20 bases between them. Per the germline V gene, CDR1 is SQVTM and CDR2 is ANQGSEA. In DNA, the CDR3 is TGCAGCGTTGAGTTGGGAGGGGACGCGGGCTACTATGGCTACACCTTC. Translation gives CSVELGGDAGYYGYTF.

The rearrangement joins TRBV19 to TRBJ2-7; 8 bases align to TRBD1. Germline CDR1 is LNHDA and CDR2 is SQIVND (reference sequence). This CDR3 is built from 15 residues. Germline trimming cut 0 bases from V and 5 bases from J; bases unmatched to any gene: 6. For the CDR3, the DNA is TGTGCCAGTAGTATAGATTTCGGACAGGGAAACGAGCAGTACTTC. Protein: CASSIDFGQGNEQYF.

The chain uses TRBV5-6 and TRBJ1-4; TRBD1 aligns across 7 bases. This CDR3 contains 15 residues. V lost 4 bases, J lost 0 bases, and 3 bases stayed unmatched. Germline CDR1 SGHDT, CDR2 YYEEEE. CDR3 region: CASSLTGATNEKLFF. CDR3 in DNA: TGTGCCAGCAGCCTAACAGGGGCAACTAATGAAAAACTGTTTTTT.

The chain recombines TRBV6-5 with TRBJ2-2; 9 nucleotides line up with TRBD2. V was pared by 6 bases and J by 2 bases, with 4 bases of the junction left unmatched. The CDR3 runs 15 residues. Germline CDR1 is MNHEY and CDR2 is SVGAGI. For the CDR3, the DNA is TGTGCCAGCAGGACTAGCGGAGCTAACACCGGGGAGCTGTTTTTT. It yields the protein CASRTSGANTGELFF.

CDR3 residues: CAISDMGQGSGGGSYNEQFF. CDR3 nucleotides: TGTGCCATCAGTGATATGGGACAGGGCTCCGGCGGAGGTTCCTACAATGAGCAGTTCTTC. J is TRBJ2-1 and V is TRBV10-3; 9 bases are a match to TRBD1. The germline V gene encodes CDR1 ENHRY and CDR2 SYGVKD. Trimming took 3 bases from V and 1 from J; bases not matched to a gene: 16. This CDR3 comprises 20 residues.

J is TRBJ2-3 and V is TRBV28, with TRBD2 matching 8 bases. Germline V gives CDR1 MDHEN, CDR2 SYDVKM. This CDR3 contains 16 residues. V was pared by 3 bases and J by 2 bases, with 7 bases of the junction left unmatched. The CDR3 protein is CASSFSGTSFTDTQYF. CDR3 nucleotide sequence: TGTGCCAGCAGTTTTAGCGGGACCTCTTTCACAGATACGCAGTATTTT.

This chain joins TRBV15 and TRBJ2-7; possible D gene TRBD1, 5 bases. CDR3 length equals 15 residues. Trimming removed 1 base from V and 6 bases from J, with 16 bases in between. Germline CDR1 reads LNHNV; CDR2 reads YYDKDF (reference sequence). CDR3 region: CATSRAGNAWSEQYF. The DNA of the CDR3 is TGTGCCACCAGCAGAGCAGGGAACGCCTGGAGCGAGCAGTACTTC.

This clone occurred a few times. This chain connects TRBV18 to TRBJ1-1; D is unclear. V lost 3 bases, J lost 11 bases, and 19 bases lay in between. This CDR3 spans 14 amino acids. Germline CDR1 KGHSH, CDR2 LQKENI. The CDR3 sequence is CASSPPVRGSVAFF. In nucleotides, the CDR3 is TGTGCCAGCTCACCTCCGGTCCGCGGCTCGGTCGCTTTCTTT.

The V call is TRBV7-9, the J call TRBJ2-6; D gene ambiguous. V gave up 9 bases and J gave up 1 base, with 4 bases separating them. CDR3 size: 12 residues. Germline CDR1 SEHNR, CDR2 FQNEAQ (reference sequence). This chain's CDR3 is CARQSGANVLTF. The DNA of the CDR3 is TGTGCCAGACAGTCTGGGGCCAACGTCCTGACTTTC.

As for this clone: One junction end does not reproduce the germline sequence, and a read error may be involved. The CDR3 nucleotides are TGTGCTAGCAGCTTAGGTGCGGGGGGGGGCCTGGATACGCAGTATTTT. The encoded protein is CASSLGAGGGLDTQYF. The rearrangement links TRBV7-7 to TRBJ2-3, with 9 positions matching TRBD2. The germline CDR1 and CDR2 sequences are SSHAT and FNYEAQ (reference sequence). The CDR3 runs 16 residues.

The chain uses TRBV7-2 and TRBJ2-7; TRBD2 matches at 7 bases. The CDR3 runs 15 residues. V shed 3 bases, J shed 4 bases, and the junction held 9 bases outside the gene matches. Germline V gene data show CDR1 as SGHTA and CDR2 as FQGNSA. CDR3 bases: TGTGCCAGCAGCTTTTCGGCGGGGGATCGATACGAGCAGTACTTC. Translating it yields CASSFSAGDRYEQYF.

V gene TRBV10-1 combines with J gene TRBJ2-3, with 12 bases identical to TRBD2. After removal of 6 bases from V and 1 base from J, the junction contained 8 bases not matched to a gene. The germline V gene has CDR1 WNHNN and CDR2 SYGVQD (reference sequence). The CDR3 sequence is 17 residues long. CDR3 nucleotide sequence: TGCGCCAGCAGCCCGACTAGCGGGAGAGGGGGCACAGATACGCAGTATTTT. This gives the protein CASSPTSGRGGTDTQYF.

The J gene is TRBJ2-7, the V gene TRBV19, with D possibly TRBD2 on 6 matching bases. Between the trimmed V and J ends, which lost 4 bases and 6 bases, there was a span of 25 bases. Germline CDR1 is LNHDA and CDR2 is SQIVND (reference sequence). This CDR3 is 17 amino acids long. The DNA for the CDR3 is TGTGCCAGTAGTAACCTCGGTGGAGGGCTCGTCCAGGGCGAGCAGTACTTC. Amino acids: CASSNLGGGLVQGEQYF.

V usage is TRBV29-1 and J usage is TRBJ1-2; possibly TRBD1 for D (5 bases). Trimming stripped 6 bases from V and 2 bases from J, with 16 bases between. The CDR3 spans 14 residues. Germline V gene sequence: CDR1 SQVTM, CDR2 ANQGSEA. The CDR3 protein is CSVTPQQENYGYTF. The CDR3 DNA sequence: TGCAGCGTGACCCCCCAACAGGAGAACTATGGCTACACCTTC. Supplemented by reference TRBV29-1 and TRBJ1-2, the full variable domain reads SAVISQKPSRDICQRGTSLTIQCQVDSQVTMMFWYRQQPGQSLTLIATANQGSEATYESGFVIDKFPISRPNLTFSTLTVSNMSPEDSSIYLCSVTPQQENYGYTFGSGTRLTVV.

The CDR3 sequence: CASSVWGQGAGANVLTF. The CDR3 region has the DNA TGTGCCAGCAGTGTATGGGGACAGGGGGCTGGGGCCAACGTCCTGACTTTC. V and J are TRBV6-4 and TRBJ2-6; 11 bases are shared with TRBD1. Germline-derived CDR1 and CDR2 are MRHNA and SNTAGT. V shed 4 bases, J shed 2 bases, and the junction held 4 bases outside the gene matches. The CDR3 totals 17 residues.